Below are 19 T cell receptor beta chains sequenced from a single sample in a study of cytomegalovirus exposure and HLA in healthy donors (dated 2017 in TCRdb). The protocol used for the library was the immunoSEQ multiplex PCR assay. For the multiplex PCR, a mixture combining 60 forward primers for TCR Vbeta segments and 13 reverse primers for TCR Jbeta segments was used. Sourced from immuneACCESS, this table was stored by TCRdb with only in-frame sequences that have V and J called. A share of the clones is absent; for the studies checked, an unresolved V gene accounts for under half, and the remainder has no known explanation. The sample table contains around 110,000 clones; only one count was recorded for around three quarters of them. Over 3.5% of the sample comes from the top ten. The source material was PBMCs. Source of these receptors: a man aged 30-40 years in good health and CMV-seropositive.

The chain has TRBV2 and TRBJ2-5; 7 bases line up with TRBD2. The germline CDR1 and CDR2 sequences are SNHLY and FYNNEI. V gave up 2 bases and J gave up 2 bases; unmatched junction bases: 8. The CDR3 runs to 16 residues. CDR3 in amino acids: CASSEREGGLQETQYF. CDR3 sequence (DNA): TGTGCCAGCAGTGAAAGGGAGGGCGGGTTACAAGAGACCCAGTACTTC.

The rearrangement links TRBV6-1 to TRBJ1-3, with unresolved D. The V end lost 1 base, the J end lost 0 bases, and 13 bases lay between the germline ends. There are 17 residues in the CDR3. Germline V gene data show CDR1 as MNHNS and CDR2 as SASEGT. The CDR3 here is CASSEVPKDISGNTIYF. In DNA form, the CDR3 reads TGTGCCAGCAGTGAAGTGCCGAAAGACATCTCTGGAAACACCATATATTTT.

The chain has TRBV2 and TRBJ1-4; 9 bases match TRBD1. Trimming cost V 7 bases and J 8 bases; bases outside gene matches: 5. CDR1 SNHLY and CDR2 FYNNEI come from the germline V gene. The CDR3 runs to 13 residues. Written as DNA, the CDR3 is TGTGCCAGCAAAGACAGGGGGGGCGAAAAACTGTTTTTT. Translating gives CASKDRGGEKLFF.

The rearrangement links TRBV5-6 to TRBJ1-2; 9 bases map to TRBD1. Per the germline V gene, CDR1 is SGHDT and CDR2 is YYEEEE. V lost 0 bases to trimming and J lost 2 bases; unmatched junction nucleotides: 2. This CDR3 is 15 amino acids long. Here the CDR3 DNA reads TGTGCCAGCAGCTTGGAAGGGACAGGGAACTATGGCTACACCTTC. It encodes CASSLEGTGNYGYTF.

V is TRBV15 and J is TRBJ1-1; TRBD1 might be the D (6 bases). The germline V gene encodes CDR1 LNHNV and CDR2 YYDKDF (reference sequence). The V end lost 3 bases, the J end lost 1 base, and 15 bases lay between the germline ends. This CDR3 comprises 16 residues. The CDR3 region is CATSRRGGGGNTEAFF. Written as DNA, the CDR3 is TGTGCCACCAGCAGGCGAGGAGGGGGGGGGAACACTGAAGCTTTCTTT.

This clone was seen a single time. The rearrangement links TRBV28 to TRBJ2-7; D not certain. V was pared by 3 bases and J by 5 bases, with 20 bases between. CDR3 length: 16 amino acids. Germline V CDR1 and CDR2: MDHEN, SYDVKM. CDR3 in amino acids: CASSFRVATQLDEQYF. CDR3 bases: TGTGCCAGCAGTTTTCGAGTAGCCACCCAACTGGACGAGCAGTACTTC.

This chain links TRBV7-3 with TRBJ2-7; tentative D call: TRBD2 (7 bases). The CDR3 is 13 residues long. V was pared by 5 bases and J by 6 bases, with 14 bases between. Germline V gene sequence: CDR1 SGHTA, CDR2 FQGTGA. The CDR3 DNA reads TGTGCCAGCAGCGGGGGGGGCTCGGGCGAGCAGTACTTC. Translated, it gives CASSGGGSGEQYF.

J is TRBJ2-5 and V is TRBV20-1, with unresolved D. The tail of the sequence fits TRBJ2-7 better, so the J call may be wrong. The CDR3 runs to 11 residues. Germline loops: CDR1 DFQATT, CDR2 SNEGSKA (reference sequence). As DNA, the CDR3 is TGCAGTGCTAGCCAAAGTAACGAGCAGTACTTC. Protein sequence: CSASQSNEQYF.

The chain has TRBV9 and TRBJ2-1; no clear D. CDR3 length: 16 residues. Trimming took 0 bases from V and 3 from J, leaving 13 bases between them. Germline V CDR1 and CDR2: SGDLS, YYNGEE. The DNA for the CDR3 is TGTGCCAGCAGCGTAGGGAAAGTGCGGTTCTACAATGAGCAGTTCTTC. Translated: CASSVGKVRFYNEQFF. Together with reference TRBV9 and TRBJ2-1, the CDR3 gives the full variable domain: DSGVTQTPKHLITATGQRVTLRCSPRSGDLSVYWYQQSLDQGLQFLIQYYNGEERAKGNILERFSAQQFPDLHSELNLSSLELGDSALYFCASSVGKVRFYNEQFFGPGTRLTVL.

This sequence joins TRBV30 and TRBJ1-5; 9 bases map to TRBD1. Looked up from germline, CDR1 is GTSNPN and CDR2 is SVGIG (reference sequence). This CDR3 has 15 residues. The V and J ends lost 3 bases and 6 bases, in that order; junction bases with no gene match: 9. Here the CDR3 reads CAWRGTGFEAQPQHF. The CDR3 region has the DNA TGTGCCTGGAGGGGGACAGGGTTCGAGGCTCAGCCCCAGCATTTT.

This chain links TRBV5-4 with TRBJ2-7; D not certain. Trimming shortened V by 4 bases and J by 4 bases, and 15 bases separated the two germline ends. Germline-derived CDR1 and CDR2 are SGHNT and YYREEE (reference sequence). The CDR3 is 14 amino acids. CDR3 protein: CASSSGPSYYEQYF. In DNA, the CDR3 is TGTGCCAGCAGCAGTGGGCCGAGTTATTACGAGCAGTACTTC.

This chain uses TRBV5-1 with TRBJ1-2, with 8 positions matching TRBD1. V shed 3 bases and J 4 bases; nucleotides not matched to a gene: 5. The germline gives CDR1 SGHRS, CDR2 YFSETQ. The CDR3 is 14 residues long. The CDR3 sequence is CASSSGQGGYGYTF. The DNA for the CDR3 is TGCGCCAGCAGCTCCGGACAGGGCGGCTATGGCTACACCTTC.

The count of this clone is one. The chain combines TRBV6-5 with TRBJ2-2; 7 bases are a match to TRBD1. Germline V gene data show CDR1 as MNHEY and CDR2 as SVGAGI. Trimming took 5 bases from V and 6 from J; bases not matched to a gene: 6. This CDR3 is 14 amino acids long. CDR3 region: CASSRRQGAGELFF. The CDR3 DNA follows: TGTGCCAGCAGTCGGAGACAGGGTGCCGGGGAGCTGTTTTTT.

A few counts support this clone. This rearrangement joins TRBV14 to TRBJ2-7; 9 bases agree with TRBD1. Germline CDR1 SGHDN, CDR2 FVKESK. The CDR3 is made up of 14 amino acids. Trimming cost V 4 bases and J 6 bases; bases outside gene matches: 7. The CDR3 region is CASSPDWDRAEQYF. Written as DNA, the CDR3 is TGTGCCAGCAGCCCCGACTGGGACAGGGCCGAGCAGTACTTC.

The V call is TRBV13, the J call TRBJ2-5, with unresolved D. This CDR3 spans 12 amino acids. Trimming took off 4 bases at V and 1 base at J, with 4 bases between the two ends. Germline CDR1 reads PRHDT; CDR2 reads FYEKMQ (reference sequence). CDR3 sequence (DNA): TGTGCCAGCAGCTCCTCCCAAGAGACCCAGTACTTC. This codes for CASSSSQETQYF.

This clone was counted between two and nine times. The chain links TRBV30 to TRBJ2-7; TRBD2 is a possible D gene (6 bases). V was pared by 4 bases and J by 2 bases, with 12 bases between. Germline-derived CDR1 and CDR2 are GTSNPN and SVGIG (reference sequence). This CDR3 contains 13 residues. CDR3 loop: CAWKGGGAYEQYF. The CDR3 coding sequence is TGTGCCTGGAAGGGAGGCGGCGCCTACGAGCAGTACTTC. The variable domain in full, with the rest retrieved from reference TRBV30 and TRBJ2-7, is SQTIHQWPATLVQPVGSPLSLECTVEGTSNPNLYWYRQAAGRGLQLLFYSVGIGQISSEVPQNLSASRPQDRQFILSSKKLLLSDSGFYLCAWKGGGAYEQYFGPGTRLTVT.

This chain joins TRBV12-1 and TRBJ1-2; the D segment call TRBD1 is taken from the table without a DNA check. TRBV12-1 is termed a pseudogene. The CDR3 runs 14 residues. CDR3 sequence reads: CASSTDRVPYGYTF. The CDR3 region has the DNA TGTGCCAGCAGCACGGACAGGGTCCCCTATGGCTACACCTTC.

The rearrangement joins TRBV5-1 to TRBJ1-4; 7 nucleotides line up with TRBD1. Trimming removed 4 bases from V and 4 bases from J; junction bases left unmatched: 7. The germline gives CDR1 SGHRS, CDR2 YFSETQ. CDR3 length: 15 residues. The CDR3 is CASSPGQVVNEKLFF. The CDR3 nucleotides are TGCGCCAGCAGCCCAGGACAGGTGGTTAATGAAAAACTGTTTTTT.

The chain combines TRBV4-3 with TRBJ1-2, with TRBD1 as a possible D gene (6 bases). Germline V lookup: CDR1 LGHNA, CDR2 YSLEER. The CDR3 is made up of 14 amino acids. V was trimmed by 4 bases and J by 0 bases, leaving 9 bases between them. CDR3 sequence: CASSPTGTNYGYTF. The CDR3 coding sequence is TGCGCCAGCAGCCCTACAGGGACTAACTATGGCTACACCTTC.